Listed here is a single TCR beta chain. These data originate in a study of blood T cell repertoires in COVID-19. Study-level information: Some COVID-19 samples were acute and others convalescent; all came from the United States, Italy and Spain. From T cells, B-cell-depleted T cells, or PBMCs came the material, which was cDNA or gDNA.

Source study methods: Amplification of reference gene primers provided the estimated nucleated cell counts. Generated by immunoSEQ multiplex PCR, the TCRdb table keeps only in-frame clones and is missing some. The V and J calls and clone size come from that table; D and trimming were worked out from the DNA. The sample lists roughly 98,000 clones, around four fifths occurring once. Sequencing input: peripheral blood. This clonotype was sampled from a woman in her 70s with active or convalescent COVID-19.

CDR3 DNA: TGCGCCAGCAGTCAACCCCAGAACAGTGCGGGGCCCGGTACTGAAGCTTTCTTT. This codes for CASSQPQNSAGPGTEAFF. The V and J genes are TRBV23-1 and TRBJ1-1; D is possibly TRBD1 (5 bases). TRBV23-1 is identified as an open reading frame with a role that is uncertain. This CDR3 contains 18 residues. V gave up 2 bases and J gave up 5 bases, with 24 bases separating them.